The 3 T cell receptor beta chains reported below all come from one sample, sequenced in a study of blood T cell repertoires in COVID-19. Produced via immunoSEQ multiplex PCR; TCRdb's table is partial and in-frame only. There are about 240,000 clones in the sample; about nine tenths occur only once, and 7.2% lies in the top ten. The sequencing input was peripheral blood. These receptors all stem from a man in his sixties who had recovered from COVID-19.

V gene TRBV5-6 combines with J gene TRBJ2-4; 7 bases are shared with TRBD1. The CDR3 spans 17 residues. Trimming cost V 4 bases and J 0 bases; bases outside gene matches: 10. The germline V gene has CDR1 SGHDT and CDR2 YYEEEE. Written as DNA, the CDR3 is TGTGCCAGCAGCCCGGACAGGAGCCTTCTAGCCAAAAACATTCAGTACTTC. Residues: CASSPDRSLLAKNIQYF.

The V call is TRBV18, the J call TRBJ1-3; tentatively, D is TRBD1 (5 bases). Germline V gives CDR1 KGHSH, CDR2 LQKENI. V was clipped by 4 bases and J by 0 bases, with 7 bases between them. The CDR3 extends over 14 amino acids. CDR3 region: CASSLQGSGNTIYF. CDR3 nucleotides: TGTGCCAGCTCACTCCAGGGCTCTGGAAACACCATATATTTT. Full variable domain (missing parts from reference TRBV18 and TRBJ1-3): NAGVMQNPRHLVRRRGQEARLRCSPMKGHSHVYWYRQLPEEGLKFMVYLQKENIIDESGMPKERFSAEFPKEGPSILRIQQVVRGDSAAYFCASSLQGSGNTIYFGEGSWLTVV.

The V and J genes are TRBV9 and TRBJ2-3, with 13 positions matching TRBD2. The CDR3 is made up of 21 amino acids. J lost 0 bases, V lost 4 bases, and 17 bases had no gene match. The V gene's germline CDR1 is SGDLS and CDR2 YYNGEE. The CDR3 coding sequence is TGTGCCAGCAGCCCCCTCCCAGGAGGACTAGCGGGGGTCGTTAGCACAGATACGCAGTATTTT. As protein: CASSPLPGGLAGVVSTDTQYF.